Described below is a single T cell receptor beta chain sequence and its context. Its target is unknown. The data are from a study of T cell responses to AZD1222 COVID-19 vaccine. Clones were read by immunoSEQ multiplex PCR, and TCRdb kept only the in-frame ones, dropping some. This table has tens of thousands of clones, 75% to 90% appearing once. Whole-study results and caveats: At study baseline, merely a handful of AZD1222 recipients were seropositive. Dominant CD4 TCR responses targeted spike regions 160-218 and 743-854. There were mostly white British donors and more females than males, and clonal diversity was possibly underestimated.

Sequencing was performed on peripheral blood, taken on day 0 of AZD1222 vaccination. The TCR originated in an adult in good health.

CDR3 loop: CASTPSGTVYNEQFF. Here the CDR3 DNA reads TGTGCCAGTACTCCCTCCGGTACCGTGTACAATGAGCAGTTCTTC. The V and J genes are TRBV19 and TRBJ2-1, with D uncertain. The V and J ends lost 7 bases and 4 bases respectively, with 17 bases between them. The CDR3 is 15 residues long. CDR1 is LNHDA and CDR2 is SQIVND in the germline V gene (reference sequence).